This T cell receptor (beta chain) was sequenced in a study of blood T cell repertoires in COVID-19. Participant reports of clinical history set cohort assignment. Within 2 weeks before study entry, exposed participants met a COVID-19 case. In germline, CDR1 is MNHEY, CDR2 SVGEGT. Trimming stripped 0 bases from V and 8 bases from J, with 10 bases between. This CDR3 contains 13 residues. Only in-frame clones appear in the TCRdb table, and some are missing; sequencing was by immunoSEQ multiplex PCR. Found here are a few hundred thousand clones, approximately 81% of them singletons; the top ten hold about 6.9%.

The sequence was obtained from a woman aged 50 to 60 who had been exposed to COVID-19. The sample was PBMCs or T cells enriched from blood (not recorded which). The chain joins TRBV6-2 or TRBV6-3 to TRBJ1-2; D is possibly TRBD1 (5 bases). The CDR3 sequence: CASSYSGQGGYTF. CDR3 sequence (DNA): TGTGCCAGCAGTTACTCGGGGCAGGGAGGCTACACCTTC.